Here is one T cell receptor beta chain with its context. Amplification targeted the TCR beta CDR3 regions, with RNA transcripts as the source material. Second-round multiplex PCR came after a first-round RT-PCR that employed HTBI primers. TCRdb re-called the multiplex PCR reads through MiXCR, storing one row per CDR3 protein. Altogether about 620,000 distinct CDR3 sequences are present, roughly 20% being singletons, with the ten largest covering approximately 7%. V lost 6 bases, J lost 2 bases, and 1 base stayed unmatched. Germline V lookup: CDR1 MNHEY, CDR2 SVGEGT. The CDR3 is 14 amino acids. This entry belongs to a study of Graves' ophthalmopathy and Graves' hyperthyroidism.

Sequencing used peripheral blood. The chain combines TRBV6-2 or TRBV6-3 with TRBJ2-4; 10 nucleotides align to TRBD1. The TCR originated in a young woman with stable Graves' hyperthyroidism. Some clones in this sample may be carry-over from other donors' samples. The CDR3 region is CASRTGGSKNIQYF. CDR3 in DNA: TGTGCCAGCAGGACAGGGGGCTCCAAAAACATTCAGTACTTC.